This TCR beta chain was profiled in a study of T-cell reconstitution after alpha-beta-depleted transplantation in children. Study-wide results and caveats: TCRbeta diversity was high at day 60 in some patients (a result of surviving recipient T cells and thymic progenitors). At one year after transplant, newly produced T cells mostly accounted for T-cell counts and diversity. Expanded clones from the graft, numbering several hundred, reportedly supplied alpha-beta T cells about two months after transplant.

Unique molecular identifiers were incorporated during preparation of the TCRbeta library. MiXCR was run by TCRdb on the PCR reads, yielding one entry per CDR3 protein. The sample consists of 500,000 or so distinct CDR3 sequences, roughly 10% of them appearing once. This clonotype has at least ten counts. As yet, its antigen is unknown. CDR1 is SQVTM and CDR2 is ANQGSEA in the germline V gene. The ends were cut back, 4 bases at V and 6 bases at J, with 10 bases in the middle. The CDR3 is 12 amino acids. The receptor was derived from a female patient between 2 and 15 years old who had a stem cell transplant for aplastic anemia, so the T cells may come from the graft donor. The source was PBMCs, mostly from graft donor cells, collected 180 days after TCRalphabeta/CD19-depleted stem cell transplant. The chain carries TRBV29-1 and TRBJ1-5, with a possible D match to TRBD1 (6 bases). The CDR3 bases are TGCAGCGTTGCAGGGGATGGTCAGCCCCAGCATTTT. Its protein product is CSVAGDGQPQHF. Based on the CDR3 plus reference TRBV29-1 and TRBJ1-5, the full variable domain is SAVISQKPSRDICQRGTSLTIQCQVDSQVTMMFWYRQQPGQSLTLIATANQGSEATYESGFVIDKFPISRPNLTFSTLTVSNMSPEDSSIYLCSVAGDGQPQHFGDGTRLSIL.